The 32 T cell receptor beta chains below were found in one sample sequenced in a study of shared clonotypes between healthy human individuals. Clones were sequenced by immunoSEQ multiplex PCR, and TCRdb holds only the in-frame ones, with some missing. The table lists more than 550,000 clones, approximately 77% of them singletons. Sequencing was carried out using memory CD4+ T cells sorted from blood. Described subset: CD45RA-negative fraction. These receptors were obtained from a woman in her thirties in good health.

The chain recombines TRBV5-1 with TRBJ2-1; D possibly corresponds to TRBD1 (5 bases). The V gene lost 5 bases and the J gene lost 7 bases, with 16 bases spanning the gap. The CDR3 contains 14 residues. Germline CDR1 SGHRS, CDR2 YFSETQ. The CDR3 sequence: CASSPTARVNEQFF. The CDR3 nucleotides read TGCGCCAGCAGTCCGACGGCCAGGGTGAATGAGCAGTTCTTC.

The chain carries TRBV19 and TRBJ2-2; 9 nucleotides align to TRBD1. V lost 6 bases to trimming and J lost 4 bases; unmatched junction nucleotides: 9. The CDR3 is made up of 16 amino acids. CDR1 and CDR2 from the germline V gene are LNHDA and SQIVND (reference sequence). The DNA of the CDR3 is TGTGCCAGTAGGCTGTACAGGGGGCACCGCACCGGGGAGCTGTTTTTT. As protein: CASRLYRGHRTGELFF. Drawing the rest from reference TRBV19 and TRBJ2-2, the complete variable domain is DGGITQSPKYLFRKEGQNVTLSCEQNLNHDAMYWYRQDPGQGLRLIYYSQIVNDFQKGDIAEGYSVSREKKESFPLTVTSAQKNPTAFYLCASRLYRGHRTGELFFGEGSRLTVL.

The rearrangement joins TRBV11-3 to TRBJ2-2; D call uncertain. Germline loops: CDR1 SGHNT, CDR2 YENEEA. The CDR3 is 12 amino acids. Trimming pared 2 bases from V and 6 bases from J, leaving 4 bases between. The CDR3 region has the DNA TGTGCCAGCAGCTTAATATCCGGGGAGCTGTTTTTT. Translation gives CASSLISGELFF. Together with reference TRBV11-3 and TRBJ2-2, the CDR3 gives the full variable domain: EAGVVQSPRYKIIEKKQPVAFWCNPISGHNTLYWYLQNLGQGPELLIRYENEEAVDDSQLPKDRFSAERLKGVDSTLKIQPAELGDSAVYLCASSLISGELFFGEGSRLTVL.

In this sample, this clone turned up a few times. The gene calls are TRBV2 and TRBJ1-1; TRBD1 aligns across 7 bases. Per the germline V gene, CDR1 is SNHLY and CDR2 is FYNNEI. Losses at the gene ends were 7 bases for V and 4 bases for J; bases not matched to a gene: 6. This CDR3 has 13 amino acids. CDR3 nucleotides: TGTGCCAGCAATAAGGGGGCAGCCACTGAAGCTTTCTTT. Translating it yields CASNKGAATEAFF.

The chain employs TRBV6-6 and TRBJ2-7, with 7 bases matching TRBD1. Trimming removed 5 bases from V and 6 bases from J; junction bases left unmatched: 10. Germline lookup yields CDR1 MNHNY and CDR2 SVGAGI (reference sequence). The CDR3 totals 14 residues. This CDR3 reads CASSTRQGSGEQYF. DNA of the CDR3: TGTGCCAGCAGTACCCGACAGGGATCCGGCGAGCAGTACTTC.

The genes are TRBV5-4 and TRBJ2-7; the D is unclear. CDR1 and CDR2 from the germline V gene are SGHNT and YYREEE (reference sequence). CDR3 length: 16 residues. The V gene lost 0 bases and the J gene lost 0 bases, with 13 bases spanning the gap. CDR3 amino acids: CASSLGGEIGSYEQYF. The CDR3 region has the DNA TGTGCCAGCAGCTTGGGTGGTGAGATAGGCTCCTACGAGCAGTACTTC.

The chain recombines TRBV2 with TRBJ2-7; no definite D call. Between the trimmed V and J ends, which lost 5 bases and 4 bases, there was a span of 9 bases. The CDR3 loop spans 12 amino acids. Germline V CDR1 and CDR2: SNHLY, FYNNEI. This chain's CDR3 is CASSSQTYEQYF. The CDR3 bases are TGTGCCAGCAGTAGCCAGACTTACGAGCAGTACTTC.

V is TRBV11-2 and J is TRBJ2-7, with TRBD2 as a possible D gene (6 bases). This CDR3 has 15 amino acids. CDR1 is SGHAT and CDR2 is FQNNGV in the germline V gene. Trimming took off 2 bases at V and 7 bases at J, with 18 bases between the two ends. The CDR3 here is CASSLSGGPWWEQYF. The CDR3 DNA reads as TGTGCCAGCAGCTTAAGCGGAGGGCCCTGGTGGGAGCAGTACTTC.

Only a few counts were recorded for this clone. V gene TRBV5-1 combines with J gene TRBJ2-7; TRBD1 might be the D (5 bases). Trimming stripped 4 bases from V and 3 bases from J, with 14 bases between. Per germline, CDR1 SGHRS and CDR2 YFSETQ. The CDR3 is 14 residues long. The CDR3 coding sequence is TGCGCCAGCAGCATTGGGGCTGGCCACTACGAGCAGTACTTC. Its translation is CASSIGAGHYEQYF.

As regards this clone: This may be a read error, as it is one base from a much larger clone. The chain is built from TRBV5-6 and TRBJ2-7; unclear D gene. This CDR3 is 11 amino acids long. Trimming pared 5 bases from V and 3 bases from J, leaving 6 bases between. Germline CDR1 SGHDT, CDR2 YYEEEE. The DNA of the CDR3 is TGTGCCAGCAGTCGAAACTACGAGCAGTACTTC. Translated: CASSRNYEQYF.

The chain combines TRBV11-2 with TRBJ2-3, with TRBD2 matching 11 bases. Trimming removed 8 bases from V and 5 bases from J; junction bases left unmatched: 3. This CDR3 has 13 amino acids. Germline V lookup: CDR1 SGHAT, CDR2 FQNNGV. CDR3 nucleotides: TGTGCCAGCCATAGCGGGGGGGGAGATACGCAGTATTTT. It translates to CASHSGGGDTQYF.

This clone was counted at least ten times. This sequence joins TRBV2 and TRBJ2-7, with TRBD2 matching 9 bases. The CDR3 loop spans 16 amino acids. Trimming cost V 2 bases and J 3 bases; bases outside gene matches: 8. Germline V gene sequence: CDR1 SNHLY, CDR2 FYNNEI. Here the CDR3 reads CASSEQLAGTLYEQYF. CDR3 sequence (DNA): TGTGCCAGCAGTGAACAACTAGCGGGTACCCTCTACGAGCAGTACTTC.

The chain is built from TRBV5-8 and TRBJ1-5; D ambiguous. Trimming cost V 6 bases and J 6 bases, with 16 bases left between them. CDR1 is SGHTS and CDR2 is YDEGEE in the germline V gene. The CDR3 has 14 amino acids. CDR3 sequence (DNA): TGTGCCAGCAACGTTGGTTTCGGGGTTCAGCCCCAGCATTTT. Translated, it gives CASNVGFGVQPQHF.

The genes are TRBV5-8 and TRBJ2-1; 7 nucleotides align to TRBD1. Germline V CDR1 and CDR2: SGHTS, YDEGEE. The CDR3 runs 16 residues. With V trimmed by 0 bases and J by 1 base, 4 bases remained unmatched. The CDR3 nucleotides are TGTGCCAGCAGCTTGGCGACAGGGAAGTCCTACAATGAGCAGTTCTTC. It codes for CASSLATGKSYNEQFF.

A word on this clone: Its ends do not fully match the called genes, so a read error is possible. The V and J genes are TRBV5-8 and TRBJ2-1; 8 bases are a match to TRBD1. This CDR3 is built from 13 residues. CDR1 SGHTS and CDR2 YDEGEE come from the germline V gene. CDR3 nucleotides: TGTGCCAGCAGCCGGACAGGGAGTTATGAATGGCTCTTC. As protein: CASSRTGSYEWLF. Full variable domain (remainder filled in from reference TRBV5-8 and TRBJ2-1): EAGVTQSPTHLIKTRGQQATLRCSPISGHTSVYWYQQALGLGLQFLLWYDEGEERNRGNFPPRFSGRQFPNYSSELNVNALELEDSALYLCASSRTGSYEWLFGPGTRLTVL.

This rearrangement joins TRBV28 to TRBJ1-5, with D unclear. This CDR3 contains 13 residues. Germline values: CDR1 MDHEN, CDR2 SYDVKM. Trimming shortened V by 8 bases and J by 4 bases, and 12 bases separated the two germline ends. CDR3 nucleotides: TGTGCCAGCGGACCCTCCGGAAATCAGCCCCAGCATTTT. Residues: CASGPSGNQPQHF.

CDR3 residues: CATSIGSLGETQYF. CDR3 sequence (DNA): TGTGCCACCAGCATCGGGAGTTTGGGAGAGACCCAGTACTTC. This chain connects TRBV15 to TRBJ2-5; D perhaps matches TRBD2 (6 bases). Trimming left V 4 bases short and J 4 bases short, with 13 bases between. Germline V gene sequence: CDR1 LNHNV, CDR2 YYDKDF (reference sequence). The CDR3 is 14 residues long.

J is TRBJ2-3 and V is TRBV7-6, with D possibly being TRBD2 (5 bases). Looked up from germline, CDR1 is SGHVS and CDR2 is FNYEAQ. The length of the CDR3 is 13 residues. The ends were cut back, 5 bases at V and 3 bases at J, with 9 bases in the middle. The CDR3 here is CASSQGLTDTQYF. The CDR3 DNA sequence: TGTGCCAGCAGCCAAGGACTGACAGATACGCAGTATTTT.

This clone came up once. The chain is built from TRBV7-8 and TRBJ2-6, with 8 bases matching TRBD1. With V trimmed by 2 bases and J by 0 bases, 15 bases remained unmatched. This CDR3 region has 21 residues. Germline lookup yields CDR1 SGHVS and CDR2 FQNEAQ. As DNA, the CDR3 is TGTGCCAGCAGCTTAAAGAGGGGCGACAGGGGCTGGGTCTCTGGGGCCAACGTCCTGACTTTC. Its protein is CASSLKRGDRGWVSGANVLTF.

This clone has ten or more counts. The genes are TRBV21-1 and TRBJ1-1. TRBV21-1 is a known pseudogene. CDR3 length equals 15 residues. This CDR3 is CASSLGTELNTEAFF. The CDR3 coding sequence is TGTGCCAGCAGCCTGGGGACGGAATTGAACACTGAAGCTTTCTTT.

The V and J genes are TRBV15 and TRBJ2-3; TRBD2 agrees at 8 bases. CDR1 LNHNV and CDR2 YYDKDF come from the germline V gene (reference sequence). J gave up 2 bases and V 1 base, and 2 bases lay outside the gene matches. The CDR3 runs to 15 residues. CDR3 sequence: CATSRVAGNTDTQYF. The CDR3 nucleotides are TGTGCCACCAGCAGAGTAGCGGGAAACACAGATACGCAGTATTTT. The entire variable domain, with the rest obtained from reference TRBV15 and TRBJ2-3, is as follows: DAMVIQNPRYQVTQFGKPVTLSCSQTLNHNVMYWYQQKSSQAPKLLFHYYDKDFNNEADTPDNFQSRRPNTSFCFLDIRSPGLGDTAMYLCATSRVAGNTDTQYFGPGTRLTVL.

The J gene is TRBJ1-5, the V gene TRBV5-5; 7 nucleotides match TRBD1. Germline CDR1 reads SGHKS; CDR2 reads YYEKEE (reference sequence). There are 15 residues in the CDR3. With V trimmed by 5 bases and J by 5 bases, 10 bases remained unmatched. This CDR3 reads CASSLFQGVDQPQHF. The CDR3 region has the DNA TGTGCCAGCAGTTTGTTCCAGGGGGTGGATCAGCCCCAGCATTTT.

CDR3 DNA: TGCGCCAGCAGCTTAAGTTATGGAGACATCTCCTACGAGCAGTACTTC. This gives the protein CASSLSYGDISYEQYF. The chain has TRBV5-1 and TRBJ2-7; D not certain. The V gene lost 2 bases and the J gene lost 0 bases, with 15 bases spanning the gap. Germline-derived CDR1 and CDR2 are SGHRS and YFSETQ. The CDR3 spans 16 residues.

The table lists this clone with a few counts. The chain combines TRBV2 with TRBJ2-1, with a possible D match to TRBD2 (5 bases). Germline CDR1 SNHLY, CDR2 FYNNEI. There are 14 residues in the CDR3. V lost 8 bases, J lost 0 bases, and 11 bases lay in between. The CDR3 here is CASVSGYSYNEQFF. CDR3 DNA sequence: TGTGCCAGCGTGAGCGGCTACTCCTACAATGAGCAGTTCTTC.

This clone was seen ten or more times. The rearrangement uses TRBV5-5 and TRBJ1-2; D is unresolved. This CDR3 contains 13 residues. CDR1 and CDR2 from the germline V gene are SGHKS and YYEKEE (reference sequence). Trimming removed 4 bases at V and 6 bases at J, with 13 bases between. The CDR3 sequence: CASSIGRIDGYTF. For the CDR3, the DNA is TGTGCCAGCAGCATAGGGAGGATCGATGGCTACACCTTC.

The chain couples TRBV30 to TRBJ2-1; TRBD2 is a possible D gene (5 bases). V lost 5 bases, J lost 0 bases, and 17 bases lay in between. The CDR3 contains 16 residues. Per the germline V gene, CDR1 is GTSNPN and CDR2 is SVGIG (reference sequence). This CDR3 reads CAWGHPAARSYNEQFF. The CDR3 DNA is TGTGCCTGGGGGCATCCAGCGGCTCGCTCCTACAATGAGCAGTTCTTC.

The gene calls are TRBV19 and TRBJ2-1; TRBD1 agrees at 11 bases. The CDR3 length is 17 residues. Per germline, CDR1 LNHDA and CDR2 SQIVND (reference sequence). The J segment lost 4 bases and the V segment lost 5 bases, leaving 10 bases of the junction unmatched. CDR3 bases: TGTGCCAGTAGTTTCTCGACCGGGACAGGGGGTTACAATGAGCAGTTCTTC. As protein: CASSFSTGTGGYNEQFF.

The chain employs TRBV28 and TRBJ1-1; a weak D match, TRBD1 (5 bases). CDR1 MDHEN and CDR2 SYDVKM come from the germline V gene. The CDR3 is 15 amino acids. The germline V and J ends were trimmed by 7 bases and 3 bases, with 18 bases remaining between them. The DNA of the CDR3 is TGTGCCAGCACCTCGGGGGTAGGGGCGGACACTGAAGCTTTCTTT. Its translation is CASTSGVGADTEAFF.

CDR3 amino acids: CASSFRLGETQYF. CDR3 in DNA: TGTGCCAGCAGCTTCCGACTAGGGGAGACCCAGTACTTC. The chain has TRBV5-8 and TRBJ2-5, with D possibly being TRBD2 (6 bases). Trimming took off 2 bases at V and 5 bases at J, with 10 bases between the two ends. Germline-derived CDR1 and CDR2 are SGHTS and YDEGEE. CDR3 size: 13 residues. Drawing the rest from reference TRBV5-8 and TRBJ2-5, the complete variable domain is EAGVTQSPTHLIKTRGQQATLRCSPISGHTSVYWYQQALGLGLQFLLWYDEGEERNRGNFPPRFSGRQFPNYSSELNVNALELEDSALYLCASSFRLGETQYFGPGTRLLVL.

The chain employs TRBV11-3 and TRBJ2-1; 7 bases fit TRBD2. The CDR3 loop spans 15 amino acids. Germline CDR1 is SGHNT and CDR2 is YENEEA. The ends lost 5 bases at V and 8 bases at J; junction bases unmatched: 12. The CDR3 nucleotides read TGTGCCAGCAGCCCCGGGACTACGCAAGGTGATGAGCAGTTCTTC. Residues: CASSPGTTQGDEQFF.

This chain joins TRBV7-8 and TRBJ1-3; D is ambiguous. CDR1 is SGHVS, CDR2 FQNEAQ, per germline. The CDR3 consists of 13 residues. V lost 1 base, J lost 4 bases, and 5 bases lay in between. The CDR3 is CASSLEEGNTIYF. As DNA, the CDR3 is TGTGCCAGCAGCTTAGAAGAGGGAAACACCATATATTTT.

This chain uses TRBV28 with TRBJ2-1, with 10 bases lining up with TRBD1. This CDR3 is 15 amino acids long. V lost 6 bases and J lost 6; bases outside the gene matches: 8. From germline, CDR1 is MDHEN and CDR2 SYDVKM. The DNA of the CDR3 is TGTGCCAGCAGCCCCGGGACAGGGGAGGTCAATGAGCAGTTCTTC. This gives the protein CASSPGTGEVNEQFF.